Listed here are 11 T cell receptor beta chains from one sample, sequenced in a study of cytomegalovirus exposure and HLA in healthy donors. PCR was performed using 60 Vbeta and 13 Jbeta primers. Sequenced by immunoSEQ multiplex PCR; TCRdb stores in-frame clones only, minus some. The data hold under 150,000 clones, with around 72% observed a single time. Specimen: PBMCs. Every receptor here comes from a woman between 35 and 50 years old in good health and CMV-seronegative.

The V gene is TRBV5-6, the J gene TRBJ1-1, with D hard to call. CDR1 SGHDT and CDR2 YYEEEE come from the germline V gene. V lost 4 bases and J 7 bases, leaving 23 bases between the germline ends. The CDR3 length is 16 residues. This CDR3 reads CASSPGVSGRDGEAFF. For the CDR3, the DNA is TGTGCCAGCAGCCCCGGGGTGTCGGGAAGGGATGGTGAAGCTTTCTTT.

This clone has just one count. The V gene is TRBV4-2, the J gene TRBJ1-1; 7 bases map to TRBD1. V shed 4 bases, J shed 0 bases, and the junction held 11 bases outside the gene matches. The CDR3 sequence is 17 residues long. The germline CDR1 and CDR2 sequences are LGHNA and YNFKEQ. The CDR3 sequence: CASSPTPTGVLNTEAFF. CDR3 bases: TGTGCCAGCAGCCCAACCCCTACAGGGGTGTTGAACACTGAAGCTTTCTTT.

This clone was recorded a few times. The genes are TRBV6-5 and TRBJ1-1; D gene uncertain. Germline values: CDR1 MNHEY, CDR2 SVGAGI. CDR3 length: 14 amino acids. V was trimmed by 7 bases and J by 0 bases, leaving 12 bases between them. CDR3 DNA: TGTGCCAGCACCCACCCTCAGATGAACACTGAAGCTTTCTTT. Its translation: CASTHPQMNTEAFF.

The J gene is TRBJ1-1, the V gene TRBV11-2, with D possibly matching TRBD1 (5 bases). V lost 3 bases, J lost 4 bases, and 12 bases lay in between. The CDR3 runs to 14 residues. CDR1 is SGHAT and CDR2 is FQNNGV in the germline V gene. In DNA form, the CDR3 reads TGTGCCAGCAGCTTCTCTGGGGGGGGCACTGAAGCTTTCTTT. Amino acids: CASSFSGGGTEAFF.

This chain joins TRBV18 and TRBJ1-4; weak D call: TRBD1 (6 bases). V shed 3 bases and J shed 3 bases, with 8 bases lying between them. The CDR3 has 14 amino acids. From germline, CDR1 is KGHSH and CDR2 LQKENI. The CDR3 region has the DNA TGTGCCAGCTCACCTGACAGGCCTAATGAAAAACTGTTTTTT. As protein: CASSPDRPNEKLFF. Combining the CDR3 with reference TRBV18 and TRBJ1-4 gives the whole variable domain NAGVMQNPRHLVRRRGQEARLRCSPMKGHSHVYWYRQLPEEGLKFMVYLQKENIIDESGMPKERFSAEFPKEGPSILRIQQVVRGDSAAYFCASSPDRPNEKLFFGSGTQLSVL.

This chain joins TRBV5-1 and TRBJ2-1; maybe TRBD1 (6 bases). The V gene's germline CDR1 is SGHRS and CDR2 YFSETQ. Trimming left V 4 bases short and J 4 bases short, with 15 bases between. This CDR3 is 15 amino acids long. The CDR3 loop reads CASSDMDSSYNEQFF. CDR3 DNA: TGCGCCAGCAGCGATATGGACAGCAGTTACAATGAGCAGTTCTTC.

The table lists this clone with a few counts. The chain carries TRBV5-4 and TRBJ2-7; TRBD2 is a possible D gene (7 bases). V lost 10 bases and J 5 bases, leaving 19 bases between the germline ends. CDR3 length: 13 residues. Germline loops: CDR1 SGHNT, CDR2 YYREEE (reference sequence). The CDR3 coding sequence is TGTGCCCCGGGGGGCGGCGTGGAGGACGAGCAGTACGTC. This codes for CAPGGGVEDEQYV.

The chain employs TRBV7-6 and TRBJ2-2; 9 nucleotides line up with TRBD1. The CDR3 is 17 residues long. CDR1 is SGHVS, CDR2 FNYEAQ, per germline. Trimming removed 2 bases from V and 5 bases from J; junction bases left unmatched: 9. CDR3 nucleotides: TGTGCCAGCAGCTTATATGTCGGGACAGGGAGGACCGGGGAGCTGTTTTTT. It encodes CASSLYVGTGRTGELFF.

The chain links TRBV7-3 to TRBJ2-1, with D maybe TRBD2 (6 bases). V gave up 5 bases and J gave up 1 base, with 12 bases separating them. Looked up from germline, CDR1 is SGHTA and CDR2 is FQGTGA. The length of the CDR3 is 15 residues. Here the CDR3 reads CASSVAGGSYNEQFF. The CDR3 DNA follows: TGTGCCAGCAGCGTCGCCGGGGGATCCTACAATGAGCAGTTCTTC. Variable domain in full (rest from reference TRBV7-3 and TRBJ2-1): GAGVSQTPSNKVTEKGKYVELRCDPISGHTALYWYRQSLGQGPEFLIYFQGTGAADDSGLPNDRFFAVRPEGSVSTLKIQRTERGDSAVYLCASSVAGGSYNEQFFGPGTRLTVL.

This clone has only one observation. The V gene is TRBV4-3, the J gene TRBJ1-3; TRBD1 agrees at 8 bases. V trimming: 3 bases; J trimming: 2 bases; junction bases outside the gene matches: 6. The length of the CDR3 is 16 residues. Germline-derived CDR1 and CDR2 are LGHNA and YSLEER. CDR3 bases: TGCGCCAGCAGCCAGGGGTCGACAGGGGCTGGAAACACCATATATTTT. Encoded protein: CASSQGSTGAGNTIYF.

The V and J genes are TRBV19 and TRBJ1-2; 7 positions match TRBD1. This CDR3 is 14 amino acids long. CDR1 and CDR2 from the germline V gene are LNHDA and SQIVND (reference sequence). The junction had 6 bases not matched to a gene; V was cut back by 4 bases and J by 4 bases. For the CDR3, the DNA is TGTGCCAGTAGTAATCCGGGACAGTCCTATGGCTACACCTTC. Its protein product is CASSNPGQSYGYTF.